The clone carrying this TCR beta chain showed up many times. The source of the sample is a study of blood T cell repertoires in COVID-19. For the study at large: In each case, the material was cDNA or gDNA derived from T cells, B-cell-depleted T cells, or PBMCs.

Original handling: Estimates of nucleated cell counts were drawn from the amplification of reference gene primers. Clones were sequenced by immunoSEQ multiplex PCR, and TCRdb holds only the in-frame ones, with some missing. The V and J calls and clone size are taken from that table; D and trimming were inferred from the DNA. Among about 180,000 clones listed, roughly four fifths were seen once. This CDR3 has 13 residues. This receptor was identified in a human donor in a cohort sampled during active COVID-19. Specimen: peripheral blood. This chain uses TRBV21-1 with TRBJ2-7; no DNA check was done on the table's D call, TRBD1. TRBV21-1 is designated a pseudogene. As DNA, the CDR3 is TGTGCCAGCAGCAAAGCAACACCCTTCGAGCAGTACTTC. Amino acid sequence: CASSKATPFEQYF.